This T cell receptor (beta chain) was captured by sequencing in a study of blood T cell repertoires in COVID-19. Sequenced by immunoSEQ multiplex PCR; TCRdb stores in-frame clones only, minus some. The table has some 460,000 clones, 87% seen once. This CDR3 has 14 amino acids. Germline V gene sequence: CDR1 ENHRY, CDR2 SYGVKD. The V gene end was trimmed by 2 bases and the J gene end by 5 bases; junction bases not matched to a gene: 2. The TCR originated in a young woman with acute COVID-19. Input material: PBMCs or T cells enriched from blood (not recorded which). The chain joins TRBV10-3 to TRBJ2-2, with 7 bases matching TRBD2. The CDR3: CAISEQGGTGELFF. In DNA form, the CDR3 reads TGTGCCATCAGTGAGCAGGGAGGGACCGGGGAGCTGTTTTTT.